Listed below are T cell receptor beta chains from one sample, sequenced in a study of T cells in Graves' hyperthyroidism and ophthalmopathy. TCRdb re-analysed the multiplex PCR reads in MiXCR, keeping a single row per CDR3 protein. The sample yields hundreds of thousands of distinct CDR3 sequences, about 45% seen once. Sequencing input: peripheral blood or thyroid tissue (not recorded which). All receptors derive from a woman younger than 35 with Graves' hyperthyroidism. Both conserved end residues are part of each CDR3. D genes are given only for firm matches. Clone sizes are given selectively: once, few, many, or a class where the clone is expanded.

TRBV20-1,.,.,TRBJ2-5,TGCAGTGCTAGAATGGCAGGTCGTGGAGAGACCCAGTACTTC,CSARMAGRGETQYF
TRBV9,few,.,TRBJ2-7,TGTGCCAGCAGCTCAAAAGAGCGGAGCTACGAGCAGTACTTC,CASSSKERSYEQYF
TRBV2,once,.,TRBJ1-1,TGTGCCAGCGGTGGTGAGGGGGACACTGAAGCTTTCTTT,CASGGEGDTEAFF
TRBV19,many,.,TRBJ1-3,TGTGCCAGTAGTATCTTGGGGCACACCCCCTCTGGAAACACCATATATTTT,CASSILGHTPSGNTIYF
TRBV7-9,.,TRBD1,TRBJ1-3,TGTGCCAGCAGCCCTAGCTTTCGAGACAGGGGATATACCTTCTCTGGAAACACCATATATTTT,CASSPSFRDRGYTFSGNTIYF
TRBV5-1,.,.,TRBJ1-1,TGCGCCAGCAGCCTGTTCACCGGCCTGAACACTGAAGCTTTCTTT,CASSLFTGLNTEAFF
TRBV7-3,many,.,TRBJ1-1,TGTGCCAGCAGCCCCCGGGACTTCAACACTGAAGCTTTCTTT,CASSPRDFNTEAFF
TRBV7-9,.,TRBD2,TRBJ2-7,TGTGCCAGCAGCTTGACATCTAGCGGGTGGTACGAGCAGTACTTC,CASSLTSSGWYEQYF
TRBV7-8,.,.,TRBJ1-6,TGTGCCAGCAGCCCCGGACGGGAAAATTCACCCCTCCACTTT,CASSPGRENSPLHF
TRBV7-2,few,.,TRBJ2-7,TGTGCCAGCAGCTACGCGCAGGCGTTTTTTGAGCAGTACTTC,CASSYAQAFFEQYF
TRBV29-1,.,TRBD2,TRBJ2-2,TGCAGCGTTGAGACCCAGGCCGGGAGGGTAGCGGGCACCGGGGAGCTGTTTTTT,CSVETQAGRVAGTGELFF
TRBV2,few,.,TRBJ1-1,TGTGCCAGCAGTCGACCGATGGACAGCCACACTGAAGCTTTCTTT,CASSRPMDSHTEAFF
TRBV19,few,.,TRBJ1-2,TGTGCCAGTAGTATGCTTGTGGATGGCTACACCTTC,CASSMLVDGYTF
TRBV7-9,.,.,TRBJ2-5,TGTGCCAGCAGCTCAATACCCGGGCCGGGGGAGACCCAGTACTTC,CASSSIPGPGETQYF
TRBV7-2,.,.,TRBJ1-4,TGTGCCAGCAGCTTAGAATTCAGCAGCAAAGACGAAAAACTGTTTTTT,CASSLEFSSKDEKLFF
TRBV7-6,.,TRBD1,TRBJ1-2,TGTGCCAGCAGCTCAGGGGGGCCTGGCTACACCTTC,CASSSGGPGYTF
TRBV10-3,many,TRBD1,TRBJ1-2,TGTGCCATCAGGGACGTCCGGGACAGACGTGATGGCTACACCTTC,CAIRDVRDRRDGYTF
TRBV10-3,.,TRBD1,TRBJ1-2,TGTGCCATCAGTGGGGACAGGAGGGTCTACACCTTC,CAISGDRRVYTF
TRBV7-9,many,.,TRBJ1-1,TGTGCCAGCAGCTTACTCACTGAAGCTTTCTTT,CASSLLTEAFF
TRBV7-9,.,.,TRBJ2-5,TGTGCCAGCAGCCAGGCGGGGGCTAAAGAGACCCAGTACTTC,CASSQAGAKETQYF
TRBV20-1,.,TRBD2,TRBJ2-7,TGCAGTGCTAGCGGACTAGCGTCGATGATCCACGAGCAGTACTTC,CSASGLASMIHEQYF
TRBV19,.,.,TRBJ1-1,TGTGCCAGTAGTAAAGGGGGTTACACTGAAGCTTTCTTT,CASSKGGYTEAFF
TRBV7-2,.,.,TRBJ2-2,TGTGCCAGCAGCTTAACGTCATTATCCGGGGAGCTGTTTTTT,CASSLTSLSGELFF
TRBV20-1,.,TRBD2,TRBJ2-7,TGCAGTGCTAGCCGACTAGCGGGATCTTACGAGCAGTACTTC,CSASRLAGSYEQYF
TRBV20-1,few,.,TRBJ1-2,TGCAGTGCTCCTGGAGCACCCGGTGGCTACACCTTC,CSAPGAPGGYTF
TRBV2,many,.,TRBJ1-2,TGTGCCAGCAGTGAAAGGGTGGCCAACTATGGCTACACCTTC,CASSERVANYGYTF
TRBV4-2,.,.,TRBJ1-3,TGTGCCAGCAGCCAGTGGGCAGGGAGCTCTGGAAACACCATATATTTT,CASSQWAGSSGNTIYF
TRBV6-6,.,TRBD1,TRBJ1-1,TGTGCCAGCAGGGGGACAGCCCGGGTGGCTTTCTTT,CASRGTARVAFF
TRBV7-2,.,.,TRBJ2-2,TGTGCCAGCTCACTCTCACAGGGAGACACCGGGGAGCTGTTTTTT,CASSLSQGDTGELFF
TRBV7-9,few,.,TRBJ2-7,TGTGCCAGCAGCAGAGCCGGGACGCCTAAAACGCAGCAGTACTTC,CASSRAGTPKTQQYF
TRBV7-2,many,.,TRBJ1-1,TGTGCCAGCAGCTCGCCGACCATGAACACTGAAGCTTTCTTT,CASSSPTMNTEAFF
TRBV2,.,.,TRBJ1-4,TGTGCCAGCGGGGGAGCTATGAGTGCGGCAACTAATGAAAAACTGTTTTTT,CASGGAMSAATNEKLFF
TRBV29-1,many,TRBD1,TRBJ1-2,TGCAGCGTTGAAGATTCCGGGACAGCGGCCTACACCTTC,CSVEDSGTAAYTF
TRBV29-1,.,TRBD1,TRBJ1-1,TGCAGCGTCGAGGGACAGGGCACTGAAGCTTTCTTT,CSVEGQGTEAFF
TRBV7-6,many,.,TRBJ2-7,TGTGCCAGCAGCTTAGGCGTGGATACCTACGAGCAGTACTTC,CASSLGVDTYEQYF
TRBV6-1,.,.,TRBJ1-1,TGTGCCAGCAGTCGACCCCAGAACACTGAAGCTTTCTTT,CASSRPQNTEAFF
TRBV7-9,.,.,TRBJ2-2,TGTGCCAGCAGCTTCAACCAGTACCAACCTAATTCGAACACCGGGGAGCTGTTTTTT,CASSFNQYQPNSNTGELFF
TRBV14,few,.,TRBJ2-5,TGTGCCAGCAGCCAAGAAGCAATGGGGATGGAGACCCAGTACTTC,CASSQEAMGMETQYF
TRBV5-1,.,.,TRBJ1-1,TGCGCCAGCAGCTTGGCGGCCCACGTGGCTGGCACTGAAGCTTTCTTT,CASSLAAHVAGTEAFF
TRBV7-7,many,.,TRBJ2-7,TGTGCTAGCAGCTTAGCGTCCAGTTCCGAGCAGTACTTC,CASSLASSSEQYF
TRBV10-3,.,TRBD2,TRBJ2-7,TGTGCCATCAGACCCACCGCCCCTAGCGGGAGATACGAGCAGTACTTC,CAIRPTAPSGRYEQYF
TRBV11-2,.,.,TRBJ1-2,TGTGCCAGCAGCAGTTTGACTGTCAACTATGGCTACACCTTC,CASSSLTVNYGYTF
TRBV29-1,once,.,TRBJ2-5,TGCAGCGTTGAGACGAGGGAAGAGACCCAGTACTTC,CSVETREETQYF
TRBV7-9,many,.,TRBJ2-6,TGTGCCAGCAGCTTAGGTTATCTCGATGGGGCCAACGTCCTGACTTTC,CASSLGYLDGANVLTF
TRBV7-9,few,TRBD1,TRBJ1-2,TGTGCCAGCAGCTCCCCCGCCGACGGACAGGGGGCTATCTATGGCTACACCTTC,CASSSPADGQGAIYGYTF
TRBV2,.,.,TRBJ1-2,TGTGCCAGCAGCTTGCCCAGGGGCGCAAGGGATGGCTACACCTTC,CASSLPRGARDGYTF
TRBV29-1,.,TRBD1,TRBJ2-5,TGCAGCGTTGAAGATCCGGGGACAGGTCAAGAGACCCAGTACTTC,CSVEDPGTGQETQYF
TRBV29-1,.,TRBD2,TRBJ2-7,TGCAGCGTTGGAGGACTAGCGGGGGGCTACGAGCAGTACTTC,CSVGGLAGGYEQYF
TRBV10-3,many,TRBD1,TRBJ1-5,TGTGCCATCAGTGAAGGCAGGGGGTATCAGCCCCAGCATTTT,CAISEGRGYQPQHF
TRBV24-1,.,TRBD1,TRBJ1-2,TGTGCCACCAGTGATCGACCGGGACAGGGATACGGCTACACCTTC,CATSDRPGQGYGYTF
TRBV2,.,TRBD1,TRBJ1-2,TGTGCCAGCAGTCCTGGACAGGGGGCTTCCTATGGCTACACCTTC,CASSPGQGASYGYTF
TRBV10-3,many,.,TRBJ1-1,TGTGCCATCAGTGACCTCAGCCTGAACACTGAAGCTTTCTTT,CAISDLSLNTEAFF
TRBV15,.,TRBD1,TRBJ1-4,TGTGCCACCAGCAGAGGGGACAGTAATGAAAGACTGTTTTTT,CATSRGDSNERLFF
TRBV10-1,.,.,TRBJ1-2,TGCGCCAGCGGTTCGGGAGCCTATGGCTACACCTTC,CASGSGAYGYTF